This TCR beta chain was profiled in a study of blood T cell repertoires in COVID-19. At the level of the study: PBMCs, B-cell-depleted T cells, or T cells were the source of the cDNA or gDNA that made up the material.

In the original workflow: Amplified reference gene primers provided the basis for estimating nucleated cell counts. The method was immunoSEQ multiplex PCR; TCRdb's version includes in-frame clones alone and lacks a portion of them. That table supplies the V and J calls and clone size; D and trimming were determined from the DNA. Of about 3,700 clones listed, approximately 90% were seen once; the top ten hold about 4.9%. Trimming shortened V by 6 bases and J by 9 bases, and 16 bases separated the two germline ends. The CDR3 is 13 residues long. The sequence came from a woman between 65 and 79 years old with active COVID-19. This chain links TRBV12-3 or TRBV12-4 with TRBJ2-3; TRBD1 is a possible D gene (6 bases). The specimen was peripheral blood. The CDR3 loop reads CASSKMGAGTQYF. CDR3 sequence (DNA): TGTGCCAGCAGCAAAATGGGGGCAGGGACGCAGTATTTT.